This TCR beta chain derives from a study of early T cells in non-severe SARS-CoV-2 infection. TCRdb passed the 5' RACE reads through MiXCR, listing each CDR3 protein once. This table has 95,000 to 100,000 distinct CDR3 sequences, 9.5% to 11% appearing once. The sequenced material came from whole blood. The sequence was obtained from an adult who was a healthcare worker with PCR-confirmed SARS-CoV-2 infection or an uninfected control (not recorded which).

CDR3 sequence reads: CASSPMGFGLNEQFF. CDR3 DNA sequence: TGTGCCAGCAGCCCCATGGGGTTCGGCTTAAATGAGCAGTTCTTC. The chain recombines TRBV2 with TRBJ2-1, with D unresolved. Germline values: CDR1 SNHLY, CDR2 FYNNEI. The CDR3 extends over 15 amino acids. With 6 bases removed from V and 7 bases from J, the gap between germline ends came to 19 bases.